A single sample is the source of the 32 T cell receptor beta chains below, sequenced in a study of HIV-infected patients and healthy controls. Antiretroviral therapy had run roughly three months, about 14 weeks, before follow-up blood collection. All unsorted peripheral T cells were captured because whole blood was used without fractionation. cDNA was made from about 510 ng RNA using alpha and beta constant primers. Using multiplexing indices, alpha and beta chain libraries were generated apart by chain-specific third strand synthesis. Via MiXCR, TCRdb re-called the 5' RACE reads, giving one row per CDR3 protein. The sample has roughly 15,000 distinct CDR3 sequences, approximately 12% seen once. Sample: blood, taken during antiretroviral therapy. Receptor source: an adult with HIV infection. The donor label of this sample is uncertain.

The chain joins TRBV20-1 to TRBJ2-3, with 11 bases aligning to TRBD2. V gave up 1 base and J gave up 2 bases; unmatched junction bases: 8. CDR1 DFQATT and CDR2 SNEGSKA come from the germline V gene (reference sequence). The CDR3 has 17 amino acids. The DNA for the CDR3 is TGCAGTGCTAGAGTCCCCCAGACTAGCGGGGCCACAGATACGCAGTATTTT. Translation gives CSARVPQTSGATDTQYF.

This clonotype was picked up many times. J is TRBJ2-2 and V is TRBV25-1; no clear D gene. Trimming cost V 2 bases and J 5 bases, with 12 bases left between them. Germline V lookup: CDR1 MGHDK, CDR2 SYGVNS. The CDR3 is 15 amino acids. The CDR3 nucleotides read TGTGCCAGCAGTGAAGTTAATGGGCGGACCGGGGAGCTGTTTTTT. As protein: CASSEVNGRTGELFF.

This clonotype was detected many times. The chain employs TRBV10-3 and TRBJ1-1; TRBD1 agrees at 9 bases. This CDR3 comprises 15 residues. Losses at the gene ends were 7 bases for V and 4 bases for J; bases not matched to a gene: 10. Germline CDR1 reads ENHRY; CDR2 reads SYGVKD. The CDR3, as DNA: TGTGCCATCATTCCCGGGACAGGGCTCCCCACTGAAGCTTTCTTT. This encodes CAIIPGTGLPTEAFF.

This clonotype showed up many times. The genes are TRBV20-1 and TRBJ2-2; 10 bases line up with TRBD1. Trimming took 2 bases from V and 6 from J; bases not matched to a gene: 9. The CDR3 sequence is 16 residues long. Per the germline V gene, CDR1 is DFQATT and CDR2 is SNEGSKA (reference sequence). This chain's CDR3 is CSARTPGQGNAGELFF. In nucleotides, the CDR3 is TGCAGTGCTAGAACTCCGGGACAGGGGAATGCCGGGGAGCTGTTTTTT.

The chain combines TRBV5-1 with TRBJ1-1; the match to TRBD1 covers 9 bases. The CDR3 totals 13 residues. Trimming at V came to 4 bases and at J to 4 bases, leaving 2 bases not matched to a gene. Germline V gene lookup returns CDR1 SGHRS and CDR2 YFSETQ. Here the CDR3 reads CASSMTGGTEAFF. CDR3 in DNA: TGCGCCAGCAGCATGACAGGGGGCACTGAAGCTTTCTTT.

The chain links TRBV7-9 to TRBJ1-5, with a tentative D call TRBD1 (5 bases). With 3 bases removed from V and 3 bases from J, the gap between germline ends came to 12 bases. From germline, CDR1 is SEHNR and CDR2 FQNEAQ (reference sequence). This CDR3 is 15 amino acids long. This CDR3 is CASSLGGSVNQPQHF. Here the CDR3 DNA reads TGTGCCAGCAGCTTGGGGGGTTCGGTCAATCAGCCCCAGCATTTT.

To note about this clonotype: This clone may be a read error of a much larger clone one base away. This chain links TRBV7-2 with TRBJ2-1; TRBD2 aligns across 11 bases. Looked up from germline, CDR1 is SGHTA and CDR2 is FQGNSA. Losses at the gene ends were 6 bases for V and 8 bases for J; bases not matched to a gene: 6. The CDR3 has 14 amino acids. DNA of the CDR3: TGTGCCAGCAGTCTTAATAGCGGGAGGGATGAGCAGTTCTTC. Its protein product is CASSLNSGRDEQFF.

This clonotype was recorded at least ten times. The chain has TRBV10-3 and TRBJ2-1; 10 nucleotides align to TRBD2. The CDR3 covers 15 residues. The ends lost 2 bases at V and 6 bases at J; junction bases unmatched: 4. Germline CDR1 and CDR2: ENHRY and SYGVKD. The CDR3 DNA reads as TGTGCCATCAGTGAGACTAGCGGGGTCTCCAATGAGCAGTTCTTC. Encoded protein: CAISETSGVSNEQFF.

Relative to its sample, this clonotype is medium-sized. The V and J genes are TRBV5-1 and TRBJ2-3, with a tentative D call TRBD2 (5 bases). The CDR3 contains 15 residues. The germline gives CDR1 SGHRS, CDR2 YFSETQ. The germline V and J ends were trimmed by 6 bases and 1 base, with 15 bases remaining between them. In DNA form, the CDR3 reads TGCGCCAGCATGGAGGAGGCGACTCGCACAGATACGCAGTATTTT. It translates to CASMEEATRTDTQYF.

This clonotype was picked up many times. V usage is TRBV2 and J usage is TRBJ2-2; 9 bases are shared with TRBD2. This CDR3 contains 15 residues. V lost 7 bases and J lost 6; bases outside the gene matches: 9. Germline CDR1 and CDR2: SNHLY and FYNNEI. CDR3 loop: CASIRTSEVAGELFF. The CDR3 nucleotides are TGTGCCAGCATCAGGACTAGCGAGGTCGCCGGGGAGCTGTTTTTT. The full variable domain, with the rest looked up from reference TRBV2 and TRBJ2-2, is EPEVTQTPSHQVTQMGQEVILRCVPISNHLYFYWYRQILGQKVEFLVSFYNNEISEKSEIFDDQFSVERPDGSNFTLKIRSTKLEDSAMYFCASIRTSEVAGELFFGEGSRLTVL.

This clonotype rates as medium-sized. This chain connects TRBV4-1 to TRBJ1-2, with 9 bases lining up with TRBD1. Trimming at V came to 0 bases and at J to 8 bases, leaving 16 bases not matched to a gene. The length of the CDR3 is 18 residues. CDR1 is MGHRA, CDR2 YSYEKL, per germline. In nucleotides, the CDR3 is TGCGCCAGCAGCCAAGATTTGGGCTGGGGACAGGGATCCCGCGGCTACACCTTC. Translated, it gives CASSQDLGWGQGSRGYTF.

This clonotype was seen ten or more times. V and J are TRBV12-3 or TRBV12-4 and TRBJ2-7; TRBD1 matches at 9 bases. The CDR3 contains 15 residues. V trimming: 3 bases; J trimming: 3 bases; junction bases outside the gene matches: 6. The CDR3 region is CASSFGQGTSYEQYF. The CDR3 DNA sequence: TGTGCCAGCAGTTTCGGACAGGGGACGAGCTACGAGCAGTACTTC.

This clonotype was counted ten times or more. The chain joins TRBV12-3 or TRBV12-4 to TRBJ2-2; possibly TRBD1 for D (6 bases). The CDR3 consists of 15 residues. Trimming took 7 bases from V and 3 from J, leaving 15 bases between them. The CDR3 region is CASTLDRRDTGELFF. The CDR3 DNA follows: TGTGCCAGCACCCTTGACAGGCGCGACACCGGGGAGCTGTTTTTT.

This clonotype was observed a handful of times. V is TRBV30 and J is TRBJ1-6, with no clear D. The CDR3 is 15 residues long. The V end was cut by 2 bases, the J end by 4 bases, with 12 bases between. Per germline, CDR1 GTSNPN and CDR2 SVGIG (reference sequence). This CDR3 is CAWSRTAEYNSPLHF. CDR3 coding DNA: TGTGCCTGGAGTCGGACCGCCGAATATAATTCACCCCTCCACTTT.

The chain links TRBV29-1 to TRBJ2-3; 7 nucleotides agree with TRBD2. The germline CDR1 and CDR2 sequences are SQVTM and ANQGSEA. With 3 bases clipped from V and 7 bases from J, the junction kept 7 bases outside the gene matches. CDR3 size: 13 residues. This CDR3 reads CSVDTGTTNTQYF. In DNA, the CDR3 is TGCAGCGTTGATACCGGGACTACAAATACGCAGTATTTT.

This clonotype came up many times. The J gene is TRBJ2-2, the V gene TRBV7-2, with D hard to call. V was clipped by 5 bases and J by 2 bases, with 9 bases between them. The CDR3 totals 14 residues. The V gene's germline CDR1 is SGHTA and CDR2 FQGNSA. The CDR3 DNA is TGTGCCAGCAGCCAGACTTCTAACACCGGGGAGCTGTTTTTT. Translation: CASSQTSNTGELFF.

By sample share, this clonotype is large. The gene calls are TRBV6-2 or TRBV6-3 and TRBJ1-2; 8 bases fit TRBD1. After removal of 6 bases from V and 4 bases from J, the junction contained 10 bases not matched to a gene. The CDR3 totals 15 residues. CDR1 is MNHEY and CDR2 is SVGEGT in the germline V gene. The CDR3 region has the DNA TGTGCCAGCAGCAGAGACAGGGGAGTAGGCTATGGCTACACCTTC. It specifies CASSRDRGVGYGYTF.

This chain joins TRBV2 and TRBJ2-7; weak D call: TRBD1 (5 bases). The germline V gene has CDR1 SNHLY and CDR2 FYNNEI. Deletions cut 6 bases from V and 0 bases from J, with 12 bases between. The CDR3 covers 14 residues. CDR3 in amino acids: CASRPSTDSYEQYF. CDR3 bases: TGTGCCAGCAGACCCTCGACAGACTCCTACGAGCAGTACTTC. The full variable domain, in which reference TRBV2 and TRBJ2-7 provide the parts outside the CDR3, is EPEVTQTPSHQVTQMGQEVILRCVPISNHLYFYWYRQILGQKVEFLVSFYNNEISEKSEIFDDQFSVERPDGSNFTLKIRSTKLEDSAMYFCASRPSTDSYEQYFGPGTRLTVT.

The rearrangement links TRBV11-1 to TRBJ2-7; no firm D call. The CDR3 is 11 residues long. Germline CDR1 SGHAT, CDR2 FQDESV (reference sequence). V lost 0 bases, J lost 13 bases, and 10 bases lay in between. For the CDR3, the DNA is TGTGCCAGCAGCTTAGCAGGGCCCCTATACTTC. It codes for CASSLAGPLYF.

This clonotype was observed at least ten times. The chain joins TRBV6-6 to TRBJ2-3; 7 bases line up with TRBD1. The V gene end was trimmed by 5 bases and the J gene end by 2 bases; junction bases not matched to a gene: 10. CDR1 is MNHNY, CDR2 SVGAGI, per germline (reference sequence). This CDR3 has 16 amino acids. The CDR3 DNA sequence: TGTGCCAGCAGTAACGACAGGGAAAAGGCCACAGATACGCAGTATTTT. Translated, it gives CASSNDREKATDTQYF.

This clonotype was recorded at least ten times. J is TRBJ1-1 and V is TRBV29-1; 7 bases agree with TRBD1. V dropped 5 bases and J dropped 3; count of bases not matched to a gene: 3. The germline gives CDR1 SQVTM, CDR2 ANQGSEA. The CDR3 sequence is 12 residues long. The CDR3 here is CSVPTGDTEAFF. The CDR3 DNA is TGCAGCGTTCCTACAGGGGACACTGAAGCTTTCTTT.

This clonotype was counted many times. V is TRBV6-6 and J is TRBJ2-1; 7 nucleotides line up with TRBD1. The junction had 11 bases not matched to a gene; V was cut back by 6 bases and J by 6 bases. The CDR3 runs 15 residues. Germline V gives CDR1 MNHNY, CDR2 SVGAGI (reference sequence). The CDR3 is CASSDRDQSLNEQFF. The CDR3 bases are TGTGCCAGCAGCGACAGGGATCAATCGCTCAATGAGCAGTTCTTC.

In its sample, this clonotype was seen many times. This sequence joins TRBV20-1 and TRBJ2-3, with 7 bases identical to TRBD1. The CDR3 length is 16 residues. CDR1 is DFQATT and CDR2 is SNEGSKA in the germline V gene (reference sequence). Germline trimming cut 4 bases from V and 2 bases from J; bases unmatched to any gene: 12. This chain's CDR3 is CSATRQGTTFTDTQYF. CDR3 in DNA: TGCAGTGCTACCCGACAGGGAACAACGTTCACAGATACGCAGTATTTT.

There are many counts of this clonotype. The chain is built from TRBV6-1 and TRBJ2-2; D is uncertain. Per germline, CDR1 MNHNS and CDR2 SASEGT. The CDR3 covers 16 residues. The V end was cut by 5 bases, the J end by 0 bases, with 13 bases between. The chain's CDR3 is CASSKTTSTNTGELFF. CDR3 in DNA: TGTGCCAGCAGTAAAACGACGAGTACGAACACCGGGGAGCTGTTTTTT.

The gene calls are TRBV5-4 and TRBJ2-1; 12 bases are shared with TRBD2. The trim removed 4 bases at V and 3 bases at J, leaving 5 bases unmatched. Germline V gene lookup returns CDR1 SGHNT and CDR2 YYREEE (reference sequence). The CDR3 sequence is 16 residues long. Here the CDR3 DNA reads TGTGCCAGCAGCCTCCCGGGACTAGCGGGCTACAATGAGCAGTTCTTC. Its translation: CASSLPGLAGYNEQFF.

This clonotype was picked up many times. In this CDR3 the conserved last residue, phenylalanine or tryptophan, is missing, so a read error is likely. Because the CDR3's place on the DNA is in doubt, the DNA is left out and the CDR3 is given as listed by TCRdb. This chain joins TRBV30 and TRBJ2-1; TRBD2 was called by the table and not checked on the DNA. The CDR3 region is 15 residues in length, termini included. Germline V CDR1 and CDR2: GTSNPN, SVGIG (reference sequence). CDR3 region: CAWSLPGTSGSGRTL.

This clonotype was counted many times. The chain is built from TRBV6-1 and TRBJ1-5, with D unresolved. Between the trimmed V and J ends, which lost 4 bases and 2 bases, there was a span of 9 bases. Germline V CDR1 and CDR2: MNHNS, SASEGT. The CDR3 extends over 14 amino acids. CDR3 in amino acids: CASSGALRNQPQHF. CDR3 nucleotides: TGTGCCAGCAGTGGGGCCCTTCGCAATCAGCCCCAGCATTTT.

This clonotype was recorded a few times. The rearrangement links TRBV6-6 to TRBJ1-5; D is possibly TRBD1 (5 bases). Germline V gives CDR1 MNHNY, CDR2 SVGAGI (reference sequence). The length of the CDR3 is 16 residues. The germline V and J ends were trimmed by 0 bases and 1 base, with 10 bases remaining between them. The CDR3 is CASSYSKGQSNQPQHF. The CDR3 coding sequence is TGTGCCAGCAGTTACTCGAAGGGGCAGAGCAATCAGCCCCAGCATTTT.

Ten or more counts support this clonotype. J is TRBJ2-1 and V is TRBV7-2; the D is unclear. CDR1 and CDR2 from the germline V gene are SGHTA and FQGNSA. The ends were cut back, 1 base at V and 3 bases at J, with 10 bases in the middle. CDR3 length: 15 amino acids. CDR3 DNA: TGTGCCAGCAGCTTAGTGGGTACCGGCTACAATGAGCAGTTCTTC. It translates to CASSLVGTGYNEQFF.

This clonotype has a handful of counts. The chain joins TRBV19 to TRBJ2-2; D tentatively reads TRBD1 or TRBD2 (7 bases each). Per germline, CDR1 LNHDA and CDR2 SQIVND (reference sequence). V lost 7 bases, J lost 3 bases, and 12 bases lay in between. The CDR3 totals 14 residues. This CDR3 is CASKGGGDTGELFF. In DNA, the CDR3 is TGTGCCAGTAAGGGAGGGGGCGACACCGGGGAGCTGTTTTTT.

This clonotype was picked up a small number of times. The chain couples TRBV29-1 to TRBJ2-4, with D unclear. CDR1 and CDR2 (germline): SQVTM, ANQGSEA. V shed 1 base and J shed 0 bases, with 10 bases lying between them. CDR3 size: 15 residues. DNA of the CDR3: TGCAGCGTTGAAGTCGGGTTTCTAGCCAAAAACATTCAGTACTTC. Its protein product is CSVEVGFLAKNIQYF.

There are a few counts of this clonotype. The chain combines TRBV2 with TRBJ2-6; tentatively, D is TRBD2 (5 bases). The ends were cut back, 6 bases at V and 1 base at J, with 7 bases in the middle. Germline V gene lookup returns CDR1 SNHLY and CDR2 FYNNEI. CDR3 size: 14 residues. The CDR3: CASRRDSGANVLTF. In DNA form, the CDR3 reads TGTGCCAGCAGGAGGGATTCTGGGGCCAACGTCCTGACTTTC.